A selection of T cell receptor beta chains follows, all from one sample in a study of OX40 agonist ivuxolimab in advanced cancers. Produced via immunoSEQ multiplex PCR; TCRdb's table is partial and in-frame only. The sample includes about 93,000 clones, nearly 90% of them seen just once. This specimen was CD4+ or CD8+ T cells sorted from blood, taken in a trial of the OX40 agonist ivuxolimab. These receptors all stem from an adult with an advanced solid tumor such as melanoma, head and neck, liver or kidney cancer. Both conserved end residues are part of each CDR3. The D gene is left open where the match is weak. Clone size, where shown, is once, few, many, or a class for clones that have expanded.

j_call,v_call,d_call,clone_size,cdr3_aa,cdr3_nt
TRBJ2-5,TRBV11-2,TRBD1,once,CASSSTGDGETQYF,TGTGCCAGCAGCTCGACAGGGGATGGGGAGACCCAGTACTTC
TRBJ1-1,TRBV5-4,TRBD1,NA,CASSWTGAAEAFF,TGTGCCAGCAGTTGGACAGGGGCGGCTGAAGCTTTCTTT
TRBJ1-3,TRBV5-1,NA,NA,CASSSSSGNTIYF,TGCGCCAGCAGTTCCTCCTCTGGAAACACCATATATTTT
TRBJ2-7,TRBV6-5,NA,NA,CASSLGSGGSYEQYF,TGTGCCAGCAGTCTAGGGTCGGGCGGATCCTACGAGCAGTACTTC
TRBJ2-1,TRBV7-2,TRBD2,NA,CASSLIGTSGSDEQFF,TGTGCCAGCAGCTTAATTGGGACTAGCGGGAGTGATGAGCAGTTCTTC
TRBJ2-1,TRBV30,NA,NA,CAWIRGETYNEQFF,TGTGCCTGGATAAGGGGAGAAACCTACAATGAGCAGTTCTTC
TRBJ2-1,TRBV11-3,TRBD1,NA,CASSRGTGGYNEQFF,TGTGCCAGCAGCCGCGGTACAGGGGGCTACAATGAGCAGTTCTTC
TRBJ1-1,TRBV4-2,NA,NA,CASSQVDRSAFF,TGTGCCAGCAGCCAAGTCGATCGGTCAGCTTTCTTT
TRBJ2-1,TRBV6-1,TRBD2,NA,CASSDYWTSGGKSSYNEQFF,TGTGCCAGCAGTGATTACTGGACTAGCGGGGGGAAGAGCTCCTACAATGAGCAGTTCTTC
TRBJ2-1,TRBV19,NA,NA,CASSIVRGSSYNEQFF,TGTGCCAGTAGTATAGTCCGGGGAAGCTCCTACAATGAGCAGTTCTTC
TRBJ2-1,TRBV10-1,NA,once,CASSLPTSPLYNEQFF,TGCGCCAGCAGTTTACCTACTAGCCCCCTCTACAATGAGCAGTTCTTC
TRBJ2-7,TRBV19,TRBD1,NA,CASSIRRGTGTYEQYF,TGTGCCAGTAGTATCCGTCGCGGGACAGGGACCTACGAGCAGTACTTC
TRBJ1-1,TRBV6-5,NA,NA,CAISKEGGYTEAFF,TGTGCCATTTCTAAGGAGGGGGGATACACTGAAGCTTTCTTT
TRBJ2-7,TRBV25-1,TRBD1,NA,CASSRQGAGEQYF,TGTGCCAGCAGCCGACAGGGGGCCGGCGAGCAGTACTTC
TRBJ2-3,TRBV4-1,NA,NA,CASSQAGGFLRDTQYF,TGCGCCAGCAGCCAAGCTGGAGGTTTTCTTCGGGATACGCAGTATTTT
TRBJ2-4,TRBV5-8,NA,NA,CASNRGWGASKNIQYF,TGTGCCAGCAATCGGGGTTGGGGAGCGAGCAAAAACATTCAGTACTTC
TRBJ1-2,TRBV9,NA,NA,CASSRDYGYTF,TGTGCCAGCAGTCGGGACTATGGCTACACCTTC
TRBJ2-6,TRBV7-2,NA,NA,CASSLETGRGANVLTF,TGTGCCAGCAGCTTAGAAACGGGTAGAGGGGCCAACGTCCTGACTTTC
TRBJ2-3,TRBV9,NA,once,CASSVEGAGYDSSTDTQYF,TGTGCCAGCAGCGTAGAAGGGGCAGGTTACGATTCTAGCACAGATACGCAGTATTTT
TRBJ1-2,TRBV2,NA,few,CASSEQAYGYTF,TGTGCCAGCAGTGAGCAAGCGTATGGCTACACCTTC
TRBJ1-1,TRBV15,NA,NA,CATSRDLVIWTEAFF,TGTGCCACCAGCAGAGATTTGGTTATATGGACTGAAGCTTTCTTT
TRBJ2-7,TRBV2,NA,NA,CASRGKIISYEQYF,TGTGCCAGCAGGGGGAAAATAATTTCCTACGAGCAGTACTTC
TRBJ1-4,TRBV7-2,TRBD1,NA,CASSQVAGGQLFF,TGTGCCAGCAGCCAAGTCGCAGGGGGGCAACTGTTTTTT
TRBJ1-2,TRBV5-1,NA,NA,CASSDNSYGYTF,TGCGCCAGCAGCGATAACAGCTATGGCTACACCTTC
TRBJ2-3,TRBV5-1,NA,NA,CASSSITNTDTQYF,TGCGCCAGCAGCTCCATCACCAATACAGATACGCAGTATTTT
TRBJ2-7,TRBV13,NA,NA,CASNRLGGSYEQYF,TGTGCCAGCAACAGACTAGGCGGCTCCTACGAGCAGTACTTC
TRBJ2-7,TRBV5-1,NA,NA,CASSLLGGSSYEQYF,TGCGCCAGCAGCCTCCTTGGGGGGAGCTCCTACGAGCAGTACTTC
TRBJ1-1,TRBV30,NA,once,CACSGDTEAFF,TGTGCCTGCTCAGGGGACACTGAAGCTTTCTTT
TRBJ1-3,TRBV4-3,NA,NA,CASSQVPGPGNTIYF,TGCGCCAGCAGCCAAGTGCCAGGACCCGGAAACACCATATATTTT
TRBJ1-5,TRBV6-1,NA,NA,CASSTRGNQPQHF,TGTGCCAGCAGTACCAGGGGAAATCAGCCCCAGCATTTT
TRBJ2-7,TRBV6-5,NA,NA,CASSYSELGITYEQYF,TGTGCCAGCAGTTACTCCGAACTGGGGATAACCTACGAGCAGTACTTC
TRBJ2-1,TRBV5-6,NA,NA,CASSLDQGGDWNEQFF,TGTGCCAGCAGCTTGGATCAGGGAGGCGATTGGAATGAGCAGTTCTTC
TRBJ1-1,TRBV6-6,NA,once,CASSTDRTEAFF,TGTGCCAGCAGTACGGACCGAACTGAAGCTTTCTTT
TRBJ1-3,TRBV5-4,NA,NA,CASSLDALAGNTIYF,TGTGCCAGCAGCTTGGATGCACTCGCTGGAAACACCATATATTTT
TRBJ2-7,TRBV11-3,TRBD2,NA,CASSHGTSLGEQYF,TGTGCCAGCAGCCATGGGACTAGCCTAGGGGAGCAGTACTTC
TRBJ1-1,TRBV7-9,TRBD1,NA,CASNKLQGAKGAFF,TGTGCCAGCAATAAACTACAGGGGGCGAAGGGAGCTTTCTTT
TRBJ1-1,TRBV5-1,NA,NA,CASSLGHPNTEAFF,TGCGCCAGCAGCTTGGGACACCCGAACACTGAAGCTTTCTTT
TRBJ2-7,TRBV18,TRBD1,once,CASSPIRQGPSYEQYF,TGTGCCAGCTCACCAATCCGACAGGGGCCTTCCTACGAGCAGTACTTC
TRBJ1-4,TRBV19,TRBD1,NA,CASSPRTGGNEKLFF,TGTGCCAGTAGTCCACGGACAGGGGGTAATGAAAAACTGTTTTTT
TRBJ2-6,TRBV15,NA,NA,CATSRDFSGANVLTF,TGTGCCACCAGCAGAGACTTCTCTGGGGCCAACGTCCTGACTTTC
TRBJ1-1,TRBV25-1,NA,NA,CASSSDGNTEAFF,TGTGCCAGCAGCTCTGATGGGAACACTGAAGCTTTCTTT
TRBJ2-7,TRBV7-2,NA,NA,CASSLLGNEQYF,TGTGCCAGCAGCTTATTAGGGAACGAGCAGTACTTC